This passage covers 23 T cell receptor beta chains from one sample sequenced in a study of T cell repertoires in cytomegalovirus infection. TCRdb processed the reads anew with MiXCR; each CDR3 protein has one entry. The sample consists of around 450,000 distinct CDR3 sequences, around 11% of them appearing once. The material sequenced was PBMCs. Every receptor here comes from a human donor in good health (CMV status not recorded). Some clones in this sample may be carry-over from other donors' samples.

This clonotype was detected ten times or more. V and J are TRBV18 and TRBJ1-5; 7 bases fit TRBD1. CDR3 size: 15 residues. The J segment lost 2 bases and the V segment lost 6 bases, leaving 7 bases of the junction unmatched. Germline V gives CDR1 KGHSH, CDR2 LQKENI. In nucleotides, the CDR3 is TGTGCCAGCTCGCTTACAGGGGAAGGCAATCAGCCCCAGCATTTT. Protein: CASSLTGEGNQPQHF.

This clonotype was found many times. V gene TRBV11-3 combines with J gene TRBJ1-1; a weak D match, TRBD1 (6 bases). Germline loops: CDR1 SGHNT, CDR2 YENEEA. Trimming removed 3 bases from V and 6 bases from J, with 11 bases in between. This CDR3 has 13 residues. The CDR3 DNA is TGTGCCAGCAGCTTTAGGACAGACGCTGAAGCTTTCTTT. Its translation: CASSFRTDAEAFF.

V gene TRBV6-2 or TRBV6-3 combines with J gene TRBJ2-1; D perhaps matches TRBD2 (6 bases). The CDR3 is made up of 11 amino acids. Germline-derived CDR1 and CDR2 are MNHEY and SVGEGT. V was clipped by 8 bases and J by 13 bases, with 15 bases between them. In nucleotides, the CDR3 is TGTGCCAGCCGTTCCAGCGGGTCACAGTTCTTC. Residues: CASRSSGSQFF.

This clonotype was counted between two and nine times. This chain uses TRBV9 with TRBJ2-7, with 9 positions matching TRBD2. V trimming: 0 bases; J trimming: 7 bases; junction bases outside the gene matches: 8. Germline V gene sequence: CDR1 SGDLS, CDR2 YYNGEE. This CDR3 region has 15 residues. The CDR3 protein is CASSVAASGVWEQYF. In DNA, the CDR3 is TGTGCCAGCAGCGTAGCTGCTAGCGGGGTGTGGGAGCAGTACTTC.

The rearrangement uses TRBV3-1 and TRBJ2-1, with D hard to call. Per germline, CDR1 LGHDT and CDR2 YNNKEL (reference sequence). The CDR3 sequence is 13 residues long. Trimming removed 1 base from V and 9 bases from J, with 10 bases in between. CDR3 DNA: TGTGCCAGCAGCCAAGGGCAAGGCGGTGAGCAGTTCTTC. Amino acids: CASSQGQGGEQFF.

This clonotype appeared many times. The CDR3: CASSIRDRGRDTQYF. The CDR3 DNA is TGTGCCAGTAGTATCCGGGACAGGGGGCGAGATACGCAGTATTTT. The chain carries TRBV19 and TRBJ2-3, with 12 bases aligning to TRBD1. From germline, CDR1 is LNHDA and CDR2 SQIVND (reference sequence). The J segment lost 5 bases and the V segment lost 3 bases, leaving 3 bases of the junction unmatched. The CDR3 runs 15 residues.

This clonotype occurred many times. This chain joins TRBV19 and TRBJ2-3; 9 nucleotides agree with TRBD1. After removal of 8 bases from V and 2 bases from J, the junction contained 5 bases not matched to a gene. Germline CDR1 is LNHDA and CDR2 is SQIVND (reference sequence). This CDR3 is built from 14 residues. The CDR3 loop is CASSGTGLTDTQYF. CDR3 DNA: TGTGCCAGTTCCGGGACAGGGCTCACAGATACGCAGTATTTT.

The sample holds many counts of this clonotype. The V and J genes are TRBV11-2 and TRBJ2-7, with TRBD2 matching over 12 bases. V trimming: 3 bases; J trimming: 5 bases; junction bases outside the gene matches: 5. Per the germline V gene, CDR1 is SGHAT and CDR2 is FQNNGV. The CDR3 is 15 residues long. The CDR3 DNA follows: TGTGCCAGCAGCTTGACTAGCGGGGGTAGGGACGAGCAGTACTTC. As protein: CASSLTSGGRDEQYF. Based on the CDR3 plus reference TRBV11-2 and TRBJ2-7, the full variable domain is EAGVAQSPRYKIIEKRQSVAFWCNPISGHATLYWYQQILGQGPKLLIQFQNNGVVDDSQLPKDRFSAERLKGVDSTLKIQPAKLEDSAVYLCASSLTSGGRDEQYFGPGTRLTVT.

The chain carries TRBV20-1 and TRBJ1-4; D not certain. The CDR3 consists of 15 residues. V was trimmed by 0 bases and J by 4 bases, leaving 12 bases between them. Germline CDR1 DFQATT, CDR2 SNEGSKA (reference sequence). The CDR3 here is CSAREGSASNEKLFF. In DNA form, the CDR3 reads TGCAGTGCTAGAGAAGGCTCAGCAAGTAATGAAAAACTGTTTTTT.

In this sample, this clonotype turned up a few times. The V gene is TRBV5-6, the J gene TRBJ2-5; 7 bases agree with TRBD1. The germline gives CDR1 SGHDT, CDR2 YYEEEE. This CDR3 is 16 amino acids long. With V trimmed by 5 bases and J by 1 base, 11 bases remained unmatched. The CDR3 is CASRPTGKGPQETQYF. The CDR3 nucleotides are TGTGCCAGCAGGCCGACAGGGAAGGGCCCCCAAGAGACCCAGTACTTC.

This clonotype was seen ten or more times. This sequence joins TRBV7-2 and TRBJ2-4; possible D gene TRBD1, 6 bases. This CDR3 contains 15 residues. Germline assignment: CDR1 SGHTA and CDR2 FQGNSA. V lost 5 bases and J lost 2, with 13 bases in between. As DNA, the CDR3 is TGTGCCAGCAGCGGCCGGACAGCCTCCAAAAACATTCAGTACTTC. Encoded protein: CASSGRTASKNIQYF.

This clonotype was detected ten times or more. The rearrangement uses TRBV6-2 or TRBV6-3 and TRBJ1-5; D remains unclear. Germline CDR1 and CDR2: MNHEY and SVGEGT. CDR3 length equals 12 residues. V gave up 2 bases and J gave up 3 bases, with 2 bases separating them. CDR3 coding DNA: TGTGCCAGCAGTTACCACAATCAGCCCCAGCATTTT. Residues: CASSYHNQPQHF.

This clonotype was recorded at least ten times. The chain couples TRBV12-5 to TRBJ2-3, with D tentatively TRBD2 (6 bases). With 6 bases removed from V and 6 bases from J, the gap between germline ends came to 13 bases. The CDR3 length is 13 residues. Germline V gene lookup returns CDR1 LGHNT and CDR2 FRNRAP. The CDR3 reads CASGPSGFDTQYF. Here the CDR3 DNA reads TGTGCTAGTGGCCCCAGCGGGTTCGATACGCAGTATTTT. Drawing the rest from reference TRBV12-5 and TRBJ2-3, the complete variable domain is DARVTQTPRHKVTEMGQEVTMRCQPILGHNTVFWYRQTMMQGLELLAYFRNRAPLDDSGMPKDRFSAEMPDATLATLKIQPSEPRDSAVYFCASGPSGFDTQYFGPGTRLTVL.

This clonotype was seen ten or more times. This chain links TRBV19 with TRBJ1-1; D gene unclear. Germline CDR1 is LNHDA and CDR2 is SQIVND (reference sequence). The CDR3 spans 15 residues. The V end was cut by 6 bases, the J end by 1 base, with 15 bases between. In DNA form, the CDR3 reads TGTGCCAGTAGAACCGGGCCCTCGAGGAACACTGAAGCTTTCTTT. It encodes CASRTGPSRNTEAFF. The full variable domain, in which reference TRBV19 and TRBJ1-1 provide the parts outside the CDR3, is DGGITQSPKYLFRKEGQNVTLSCEQNLNHDAMYWYRQDPGQGLRLIYYSQIVNDFQKGDIAEGYSVSREKKESFPLTVTSAQKNPTAFYLCASRTGPSRNTEAFFGQGTRLTVV.

Ten or more counts support this clonotype. The rearrangement uses TRBV15 and TRBJ2-7, with D perhaps matching TRBD1 (6 bases). There are 15 residues in the CDR3. Germline V gives CDR1 LNHNV, CDR2 YYDKDF (reference sequence). V lost 5 bases, J lost 2 bases, and 16 bases lay in between. This chain's CDR3 is CATSFKQGPPYEQYF. DNA of the CDR3: TGTGCCACCAGCTTCAAACAGGGCCCCCCCTACGAGCAGTACTTC.

This clonotype was counted at least ten times. The V and J genes are TRBV28 and TRBJ2-5; tentatively, D is TRBD1 (5 bases). CDR3 size: 14 residues. Germline CDR1 is MDHEN and CDR2 is SYDVKM. V dropped 4 bases and J dropped 2 bases, with 11 bases sitting between them. DNA of the CDR3: TGTGCCAGCAGTTCGACAGTGTCGCAAGAGACCCAGTACTTC. Its protein is CASSSTVSQETQYF.

The chain carries TRBV7-6 and TRBJ2-7; 9 bases align to TRBD2. This CDR3 comprises 14 residues. Per the germline V gene, CDR1 is SGHVS and CDR2 is FNYEAQ. V gave up 6 bases and J gave up 6 bases; unmatched junction bases: 9. The CDR3 is CASSLGLASVEQYF. As DNA, the CDR3 is TGTGCCAGCAGTCTAGGACTAGCGAGCGTCGAGCAGTACTTC.

This clonotype was detected many times. This chain joins TRBV12-3 or TRBV12-4 and TRBJ1-1; TRBD1 is a possible D gene (5 bases). This CDR3 is built from 13 residues. V gave up 8 bases and J gave up 7 bases, with 17 bases separating them. The CDR3 spells CASGGGVVSEAFF. The CDR3, as DNA: TGTGCCAGCGGTGGGGGGGTGGTGAGTGAAGCTTTCTTT.

The V gene is TRBV6-5, the J gene TRBJ1-2; 7 nucleotides align to TRBD1. The CDR3 covers 13 residues. Germline CDR1 MNHEY, CDR2 SVGAGI. Trimming removed 5 bases from V and 6 bases from J; junction bases left unmatched: 6. CDR3 residues: CASSKNDRDGYTF. CDR3 sequence (DNA): TGTGCCAGCAGTAAAAATGACAGGGATGGCTACACCTTC.

This clonotype has at least ten counts. The V and J genes are TRBV15 and TRBJ1-3, with TRBD1 identical over 7 bases. The CDR3 totals 16 residues. The J segment lost 3 bases and the V segment lost 0 bases, leaving 5 bases of the junction unmatched. Per germline, CDR1 LNHNV and CDR2 YYDKDF (reference sequence). The CDR3 coding sequence is TGTGCCACCAGCAGAGATCGAGGGGGCGGTGGAAACACCATATATTTT. It specifies CATSRDRGGGGNTIYF.

This clonotype was seen many times. The J gene is TRBJ2-7, the V gene TRBV11-2; a possible D gene is TRBD2 (7 bases). The CDR3 sequence is 17 residues long. V lost 5 bases and J lost 2, with 22 bases in between. Per the germline V gene, CDR1 is SGHAT and CDR2 is FQNNGV. The CDR3 DNA reads as TGTGCCAGCAGCCCATGGGCGGACGGGGGGACAACCTACGAGCAGTACTTC. The encoded protein is CASSPWADGGTTYEQYF.

This clonotype appeared many times. The gene calls are TRBV11-2 and TRBJ2-3; D remains ambiguous. The CDR3 sequence is 12 residues long. Germline V gene lookup returns CDR1 SGHAT and CDR2 FQNNGV. V shed 3 bases and J shed 5 bases, with 6 bases lying between them. The CDR3 coding sequence is TGTGCCAGCAGCTTCGGGTTAGATACGCAGTATTTT. This gives the protein CASSFGLDTQYF.

At least ten counts were recorded for this clonotype. V usage is TRBV2 and J usage is TRBJ1-6, with D possibly matching TRBD1 (5 bases). The CDR3 is 14 residues long. V shed 4 bases and J shed 5 bases, with 9 bases lying between them. Germline V lookup: CDR1 SNHLY, CDR2 FYNNEI. For the CDR3, the DNA is TGTGCCAGCAGTGTGGACAAGAATAATTCACCCCTCCACTTT. It encodes CASSVDKNNSPLHF.